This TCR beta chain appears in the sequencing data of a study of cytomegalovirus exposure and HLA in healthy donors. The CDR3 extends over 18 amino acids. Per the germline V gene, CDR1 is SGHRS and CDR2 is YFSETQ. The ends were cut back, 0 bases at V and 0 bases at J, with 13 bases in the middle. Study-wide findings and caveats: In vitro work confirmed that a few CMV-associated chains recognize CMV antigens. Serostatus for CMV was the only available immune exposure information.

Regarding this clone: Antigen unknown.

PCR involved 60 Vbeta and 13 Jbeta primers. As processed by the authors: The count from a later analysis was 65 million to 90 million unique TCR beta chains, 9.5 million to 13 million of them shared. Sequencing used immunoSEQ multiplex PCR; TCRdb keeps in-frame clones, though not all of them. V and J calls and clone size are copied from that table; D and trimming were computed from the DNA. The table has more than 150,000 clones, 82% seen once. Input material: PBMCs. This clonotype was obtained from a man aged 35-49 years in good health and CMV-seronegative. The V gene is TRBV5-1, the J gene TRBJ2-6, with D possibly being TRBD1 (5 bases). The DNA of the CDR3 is TGCGCCAGCAGCTTGGAAGGGGCTTCAAGCTCTGGGGCCAACGTCCTGACTTTC. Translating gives CASSLEGASSSGANVLTF.